This TCR beta chain was profiled in a study of cytomegalovirus exposure and HLA in healthy donors (dated by TCRdb to about 2017). The study in broad terms: In an earlier analysis of 450 to 750 of the donors, approximately 300 Gb of sequence data and 100 million or so unique TCR beta sequences from about 179 million T cells were reported. In addition to the first cohort of around 670 subjects, a separate validation cohort of approximately 120 different subjects was used. The T cell repertoires of 700 or so subjects were profiled by immunosequencing and related to cytomegalovirus serostatus. Genome-wide SNP genotypes for about 60% of the 666 donors were used in a later genetic analysis, which treated that subset as a discovery cohort. Of the roughly 410 genotyped donors, 65% to 90% were placed in the genetic ancestry cluster associated with self-reported Caucasian donors. A later analysis re-examined previously published TCR beta repertoires from several hundred donors and added high-resolution HLA genotyping to investigate patterns of TCR occurrence. Both class I and class II loci were covered by HLA typing, at four-digit resolution. To predict cytomegalovirus infection status, the study brought together high-throughput TCR immunosequencing, statistical association of individual TCRs with disease status, and machine learning. A handful of DR-DQ haplotypes were handled as single units for association and clustering because linkage in the cohort was strong. The number of donors typed differed by locus, with 629-630 for A, B, C, DRB1 and DQB1, around 520 for DQA1, approximately 580 for DPA1, and some 450 for DPB1. On average, over 200,000 unique TCR beta nucleotide sequences were sequenced per donor among 350 to 400 genotyped donors of the cohort, with 15% to 20% of those sequences being non-productive. An earlier analysis of some 500 of the donors used high-throughput TCR beta sequencing to judge whether each TCR beta V gene segment behaved as functional or pseudogenic. The study aimed to test whether cataloging public T cell receptors could reveal signatures of past pathogen exposure. Donor age, sex, ethnicity and CMV serostatus were compiled together with the repertoire data. Rather than using new phenotypic data, the later analysis identified candidate immune exposures from TCR beta sequences and from how often those sequences occurred across donors. Every repertoire in the discovery cohort had been generated on one and the same sequencing platform. About 280 gigabases of sequencing data and approximately 85 million unique TCR sequences were included in an early release covering around 650 HLA-typed donors. General study outcomes and caveats: In both the original and validation cohorts, the classifier was reported to diagnose cytomegalovirus status with high specificity and sensitivity. In an earlier analysis of some 500 of the donors, most TCR beta V segments were observed in productive rearrangements about 87% or about 30% of the time, broadly matching IMGT annotations. In a later analysis, several top co-occurrence clusters were reported to appear linked to parvovirus B19, influenza, CMV and Epstein-Barr virus. A later analysis found that HLA-associated TCR beta chains were more clonally expanded and had lower generation probabilities than equally common non-associated chains. According to a later analysis, most CMV-associated TCR beta chains appeared to be HLA-restricted, and the HLA associations seemed to be driven largely by CMV exposure. HLA typing was unavailable for some donors at each locus, so association tests used only the typed subset. Across donors, most TCR sequences were observed very rarely, whereas some public TCRs were present in many individuals. The 87-base-pair reads could not distinguish some IMGT-functional V segments, including TRBV6-2 and TRBV6-3, so those segments were excluded. In this cohort, only TCR beta chains were sequenced, and detectable features were limited by the absence of alpha or paired-chain data. A cluster of highly shared sequence variants was judged likely to be a technical artifact of the sequencing pipeline. A further reported finding was that TCR beta sequences accurately predicted the HLA-A and HLA-B alleles for most subjects in the first cohort. When HLA alleles, especially DR and DQ, strongly co-occurred, TCR associations were difficult to assign to individual alleles. At a false discovery rate of 0.05, a later analysis linked some 17,000 TCR beta sequences to specific HLA alleles. According to a later genetic analysis, donors in an Asian-associated ancestry cluster had fewer N-insertions in productive TCRs than the approximately 610-donor mean. In a later analysis, TCR association rates were found to vary across HLA loci, with the most associated TCRs seen for DRB1 alleles and the fewest for HLA-C alleles. In vitro tests confirmed that a few of the cytomegalovirus-associated TCR beta chains recognize cytomegalovirus antigens. Roughly uniform sequencing depth across donors was assumed in presence/absence analyses, although this assumption may not hold. According to the authors, the approach could potentially be generalized to other disease states and immunological phenotypes. In a later genetic analysis, a missense DCLRE1C variant was associated with V-gene and J-gene trimming of TCR beta chains, and the association was replicated in an independent cohort. CMV serostatus was the only immune exposure information available for the cohort. Correlated functional status among segregating V segments might be attributable to linkage disequilibrium, but an unknown experimental factor could not be ruled out. Around 16 rarely observed V segments, including chromosome 9 orphons, were excluded from the earlier analysis of about 500 of the donors because counts were too low. In the study, approximately 150 TCR beta chains were listed as associated with cytomegalovirus.

The cohort consisted of 666 healthy bone marrow donors. All cohort members were sampled while nominally healthy, although unrecorded immune exposures were likely present. The donor was CMV seropositive and was included in the group of 300 or so seropositive cohort members. A peripheral blood sample was collected from each donor, and TCR beta sequencing was performed on peripheral blood mononuclear cells. The Qiagen DNeasy Blood Extraction Kit was used to extract genomic DNA from the blood cell samples. Library preparation was by the immunoSEQ multiplex PCR assay. For the multiplex PCR, a mixture combining 60 forward primers for TCR Vbeta segments and 13 reverse primers for TCR Jbeta segments was used. Amplification of the CDR3 region of rearranged TCR beta genes was performed with a multiplex PCR assay on genomic DNA. The amplified TCR beta libraries were sequenced on the Illumina HiSeq System as 87-base-pair reads. The published analysis was carried out like this. A later analysis counted some 74 million unique TCR beta chains across the 690 or so repertoires, and about 10 million of these chains were shared by at least two donors. A nearest-neighbor algorithm error-corrected the raw reads and collapsed the reads into unique sequences, merging closely related sequences to remove PCR and sequencing errors. CDR3 sequences were aligned to IMGT reference sequences to assign V, D and J gene segments. For a sequence to be retained, a match of at least six nucleotides was required to both a V gene segment and a J gene segment. A rearrangement was called productive if the CDR3 had no stop codons and remained in frame with V and J, and every other rearrangement was called non-productive. CDR3 was defined by IMGT convention, running from the second conserved V-encoded cysteine to the conserved J-encoded phenylalanine. In an earlier analysis of around 570 of the donors, sequences lacking an unambiguous match to a single V gene segment were excluded. In an earlier analysis of 587 of the donors, V segments were called functional above 56.7% productive rearrangements and were called segregating when the between-donor standard deviation exceeded 5%. A statistical classification framework was built to diagnose cytomegalovirus status from the catalog of TCR beta chain sequences. A later analysis assigned V and J genes by comparing TCR nucleotide sequences with IMGT/GENE-DB human TR gene sequences. In a later analysis, CDR3 sequences and most-parsimonious VDJ recombination scenarios were assigned using the TCRdist pipeline. In a later analysis, every TCR beta chain was defined by the combination of its CDR3 amino acid sequence and its V-gene family, and reads without a unique V-gene family were dropped. As a way to deal with suspected cross-contamination and a sequencing artifact, a later analysis dropped hundreds of nucleotide sequences that were highly shared and had low generation probability. A later analysis calculated a clonal expansion index for each public chain from normalized within-repertoire ranks of inferred template counts. Generation probabilities in a later analysis came from a VDJ recombination model fitted to out-of-frame rearrangements, and those results were checked against IGoR. In a later analysis, hypergeometric tests were used to score TCR-TCR, TCR-HLA and TCR-CMV co-occurrence, with a repertoire-size bias correction applied to TCR pairs. To estimate false discovery rates, a later analysis permuted the HLA or CMV assignments 20 times. In a later analysis, co-occurring TCRs were grouped using DBSCAN, with TCRdist sequence similarity added in when clustering inside HLA-allele-positive subsets. Repertoires with fewer than 30,000 or more than 120,000 public chains were left out of co-occurrence clustering, as were four to six repertoires with anomalous nucleotide sharing. The table comes from immuneACCESS by way of TCRdb, which keeps in-frame sequences with V and J called. Part of the clones is missing from these tables; in studies checked, under half for an unresolved V gene and the rest for unknown reasons. D and trimming were read from the DNA, whereas the V and J calls and clone size are those reported in that table. Here the sample has about 130,000 clones; about three quarters occur a single time. The top ten clonotypes cover about 3% of the sample.

About this clone: Its antigen specificity is not known. Within one base of it there is no much larger clone, and no base qualities were kept.

From the cysteine up to the phenylalanine, the CDR3 has a length of 13 residues. Left in the record is the CDR3 DNA by itself, 39 bases read in frame from the first base. Trimming removed 3 bases from V and 5 bases from J, leaving 11 bases between the germline ends. CDR1 is given as MNHEY and CDR2 as SMNVEV, both from the germline V gene (reference sequence). The receptor was derived from a woman in her sixties or seventies in good health and CMV-seropositive. The chain employs TRBV27 and TRBJ2-7; TRBD2 could be the D gene, as 7 bases match. The sequenced sample was PBMCs. The CDR3 has the sequence CASSLGGANEQYF. The DNA sequence reads TGTGCCAGCAGTTTGGGGGGGGCGAACGAGCAGTACTTC.